The clone carrying this T cell receptor beta chain has just a few counts. The source of the sample is a study of blood T cell repertoires in COVID-19. CDR3 length equals 13 residues. Germline lookup yields CDR1 MNHEY and CDR2 SVGEGT. Trimming left V 2 bases short and J 4 bases short, with 8 bases between. Here immunoSEQ multiplex PCR was the method, and the copy in TCRdb shows in-frame clones only, minus some. The data hold fewer than 250,000 clones, with 75% to 90% observed a single time. This sequence originates from a middle-aged man with acute or convalescent COVID-19. Material for sequencing was peripheral blood. V gene TRBV6-2 or TRBV6-3 combines with J gene TRBJ1-2; D is perhaps TRBD1 (5 bases). DNA of the CDR3: TGTGCCAGCAGTTACGGGGACTTCTATGGCTACACCTTC. Translation gives CASSYGDFYGYTF.